This TCR beta chain was captured in a study of blood T cell repertoires in COVID-19. The wider study: The cDNA or gDNA used as material had been derived from T cells, B-cell-depleted T cells, or PBMCs.

With 3 bases removed from V and 14 bases from J, the gap between germline ends came to 17 bases. This CDR3 has 14 residues. Germline V gene data show CDR1 as SNHLY and CDR2 as FYNNEI. As originally analysed: Reference gene primers were amplified, and this amplification served to estimate nucleated cell counts. Repertoires were generated with immunoSEQ multiplex PCR, while TCRdb's copy carries only in-frame clones and drops some. V and J calls and clone size are copied from that table; D and trimming were computed from the DNA. Seen here are roughly 70,000 clones, 80% to 90% observed once, and the top ten hold approximately 5.8%.

The receptor comes from a man older than 75 with COVID-19, enrolled during active disease. Material for sequencing was peripheral blood. V gene TRBV2 combines with J gene TRBJ1-6; TRBD1 might be the D (6 bases). CDR3 sequence reads: CASSDNLGGRALHF. The CDR3 region has the DNA TGTGCCAGCAGTGATAACCTAGGGGGTCGGGCCCTCCACTTT.